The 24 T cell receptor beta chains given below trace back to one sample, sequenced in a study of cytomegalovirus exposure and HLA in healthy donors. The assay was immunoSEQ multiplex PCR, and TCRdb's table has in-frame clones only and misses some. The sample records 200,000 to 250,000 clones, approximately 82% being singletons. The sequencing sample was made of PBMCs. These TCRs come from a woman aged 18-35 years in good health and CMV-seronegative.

In DNA form, the CDR3 reads TGTGCCAGCAGGACGATACAAGAGACCCAGTACTTC. This encodes CASRTIQETQYF. The J gene is TRBJ2-5, the V gene TRBV28; D unresolved. This CDR3 region has 12 residues. V shed 6 bases and J shed 2 bases, with 7 bases lying between them. The germline gives CDR1 MDHEN, CDR2 SYDVKM.

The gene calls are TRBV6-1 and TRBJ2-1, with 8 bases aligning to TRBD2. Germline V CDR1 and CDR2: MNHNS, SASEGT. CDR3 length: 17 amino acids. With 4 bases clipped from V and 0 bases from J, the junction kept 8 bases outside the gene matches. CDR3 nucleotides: TGTGCCAGCAGTGGTTACGGGGGGGAGAGCTCCTACAATGAGCAGTTCTTC. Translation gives CASSGYGGESSYNEQFF.

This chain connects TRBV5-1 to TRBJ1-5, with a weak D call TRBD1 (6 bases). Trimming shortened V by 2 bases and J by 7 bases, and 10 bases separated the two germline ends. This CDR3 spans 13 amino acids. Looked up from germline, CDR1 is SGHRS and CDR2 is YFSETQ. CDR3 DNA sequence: TGCGCCAGCAGCTTAGGGGGTCGGCAGCCCCAGCATTTT. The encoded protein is CASSLGGRQPQHF.

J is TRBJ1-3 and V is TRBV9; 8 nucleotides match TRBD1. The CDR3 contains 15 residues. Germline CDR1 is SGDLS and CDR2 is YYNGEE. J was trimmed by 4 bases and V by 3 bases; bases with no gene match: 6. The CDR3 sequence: CASSDGQGSGNTIYF. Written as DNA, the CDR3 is TGTGCCAGCAGCGACGGACAGGGCTCAGGAAACACCATATATTTT. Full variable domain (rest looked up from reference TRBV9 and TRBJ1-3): DSGVTQTPKHLITATGQRVTLRCSPRSGDLSVYWYQQSLDQGLQFLIQYYNGEERAKGNILERFSAQQFPDLHSELNLSSLELGDSALYFCASSDGQGSGNTIYFGEGSWLTVV.

CDR3 in amino acids: CASLVTRSTDTQYF. In DNA form, the CDR3 reads TGTGCCAGCCTGGTGACCCGCAGCACAGATACGCAGTATTTT. The chain recombines TRBV21-1 with TRBJ2-3. TRBV21-1 represents a pseudogene. The CDR3 has 14 residues.

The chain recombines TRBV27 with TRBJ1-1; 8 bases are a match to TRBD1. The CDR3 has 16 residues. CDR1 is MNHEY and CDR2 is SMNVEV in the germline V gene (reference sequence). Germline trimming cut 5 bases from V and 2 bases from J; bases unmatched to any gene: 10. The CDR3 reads CASSPWTGPSNTEAFF. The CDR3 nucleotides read TGTGCCAGCAGTCCATGGACAGGGCCCTCCAACACTGAAGCTTTCTTT.

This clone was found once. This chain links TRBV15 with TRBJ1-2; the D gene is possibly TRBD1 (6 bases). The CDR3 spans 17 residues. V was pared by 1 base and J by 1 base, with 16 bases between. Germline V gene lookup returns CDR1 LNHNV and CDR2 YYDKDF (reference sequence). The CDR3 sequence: CATSRGDKGGDNYGYTF. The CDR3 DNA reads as TGTGCCACCAGCAGAGGAGATAAGGGGGGCGATAACTATGGCTACACCTTC.

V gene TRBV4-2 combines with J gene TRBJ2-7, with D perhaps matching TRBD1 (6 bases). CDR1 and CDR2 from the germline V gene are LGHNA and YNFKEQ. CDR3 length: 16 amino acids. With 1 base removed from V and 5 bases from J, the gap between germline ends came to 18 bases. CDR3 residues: CASSQGLQGFRNEQYF. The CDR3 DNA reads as TGTGCCAGCAGCCAAGGGTTACAGGGTTTTAGGAACGAGCAGTACTTC.

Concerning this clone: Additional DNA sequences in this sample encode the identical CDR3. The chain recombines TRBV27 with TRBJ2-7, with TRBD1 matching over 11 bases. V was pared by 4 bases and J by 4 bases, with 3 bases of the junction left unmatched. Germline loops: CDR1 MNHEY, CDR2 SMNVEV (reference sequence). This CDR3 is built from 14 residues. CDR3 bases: TGTGCCAGCAGTTCCGGGACAGGGGGGTACGAGCAGTACTTC. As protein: CASSSGTGGYEQYF.

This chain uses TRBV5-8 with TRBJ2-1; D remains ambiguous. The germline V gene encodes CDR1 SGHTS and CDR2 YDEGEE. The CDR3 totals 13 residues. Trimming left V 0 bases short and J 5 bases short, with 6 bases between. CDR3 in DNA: TGTGCCAGCAGCTTGGTGGCGAACAATGAGCAGTTCTTC. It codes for CASSLVANNEQFF.

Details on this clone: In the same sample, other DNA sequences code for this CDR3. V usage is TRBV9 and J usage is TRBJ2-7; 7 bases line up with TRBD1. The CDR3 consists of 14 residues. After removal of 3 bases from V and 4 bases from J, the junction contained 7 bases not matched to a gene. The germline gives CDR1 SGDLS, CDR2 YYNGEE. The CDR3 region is CASSGRDSSYEQYF. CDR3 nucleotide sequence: TGTGCCAGCAGCGGACGGGACAGCAGTTACGAGCAGTACTTC.

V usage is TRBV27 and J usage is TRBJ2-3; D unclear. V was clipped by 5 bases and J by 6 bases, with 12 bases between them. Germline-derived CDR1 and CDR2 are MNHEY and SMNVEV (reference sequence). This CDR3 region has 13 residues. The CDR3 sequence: CASSPRLSDTQYF. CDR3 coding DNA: TGTGCCAGCAGTCCCAGACTGTCTGATACGCAGTATTTT.

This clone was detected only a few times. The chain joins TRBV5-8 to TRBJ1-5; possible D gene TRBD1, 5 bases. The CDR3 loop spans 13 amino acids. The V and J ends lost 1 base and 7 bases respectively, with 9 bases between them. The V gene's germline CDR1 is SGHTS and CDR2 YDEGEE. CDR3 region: CASSLPGRQPQHF. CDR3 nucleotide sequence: TGTGCCAGCAGCTTGCCAGGGAGGCAGCCCCAGCATTTT.

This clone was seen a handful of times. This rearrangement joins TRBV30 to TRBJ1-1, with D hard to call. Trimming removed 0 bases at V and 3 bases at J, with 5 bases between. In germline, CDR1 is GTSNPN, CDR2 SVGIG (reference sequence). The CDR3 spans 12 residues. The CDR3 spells CAWSVGYTEAFF. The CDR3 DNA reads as TGTGCCTGGAGTGTGGGGTACACTGAAGCTTTCTTT.

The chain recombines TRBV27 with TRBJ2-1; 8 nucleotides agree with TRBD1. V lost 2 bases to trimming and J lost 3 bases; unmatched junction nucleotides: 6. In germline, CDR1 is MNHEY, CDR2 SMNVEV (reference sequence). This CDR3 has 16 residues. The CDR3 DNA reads TGTGCCAGCAGTTTACCTTCTACAGGGGGCTACAATGAGCAGTTCTTC. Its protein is CASSLPSTGGYNEQFF.

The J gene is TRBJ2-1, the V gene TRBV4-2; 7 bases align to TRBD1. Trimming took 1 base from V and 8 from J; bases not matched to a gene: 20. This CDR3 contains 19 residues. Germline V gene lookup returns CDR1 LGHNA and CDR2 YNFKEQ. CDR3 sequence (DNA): TGTGCCAGCAGCCAAGTGGTATCGGATCGGGGACAGTCTGGTGATGAGCAGTTCTTC. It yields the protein CASSQVVSDRGQSGDEQFF.

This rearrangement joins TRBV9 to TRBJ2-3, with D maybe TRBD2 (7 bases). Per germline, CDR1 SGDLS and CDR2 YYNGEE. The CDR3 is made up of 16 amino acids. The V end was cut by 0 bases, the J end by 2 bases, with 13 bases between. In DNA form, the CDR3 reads TGTGCCAGCAGCGTAGATTCCGGGGGGCCCACAGATACGCAGTATTTT. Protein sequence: CASSVDSGGPTDTQYF.

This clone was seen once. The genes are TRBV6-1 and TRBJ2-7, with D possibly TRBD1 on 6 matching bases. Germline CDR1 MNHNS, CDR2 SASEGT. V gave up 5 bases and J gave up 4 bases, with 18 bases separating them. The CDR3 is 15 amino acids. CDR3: CASSTTGSMGYEQYF. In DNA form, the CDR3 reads TGTGCCAGCAGTACCACAGGGAGTATGGGGTACGAGCAGTACTTC.

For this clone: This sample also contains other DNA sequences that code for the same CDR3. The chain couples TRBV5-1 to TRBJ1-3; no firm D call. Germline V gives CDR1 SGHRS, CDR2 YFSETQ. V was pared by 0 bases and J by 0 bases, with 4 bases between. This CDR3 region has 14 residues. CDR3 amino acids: CASSLDSSGNTIYF. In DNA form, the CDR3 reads TGCGCCAGCAGCTTGGACTCCTCTGGAAACACCATATATTTT.

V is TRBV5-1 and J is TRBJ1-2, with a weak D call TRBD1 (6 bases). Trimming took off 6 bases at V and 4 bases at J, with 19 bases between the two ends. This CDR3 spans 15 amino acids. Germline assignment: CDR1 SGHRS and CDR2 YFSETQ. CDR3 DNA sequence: TGCGCCAGCACGCTGGGAACAGGGTCGACCTATGGCTACACCTTC. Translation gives CASTLGTGSTYGYTF.

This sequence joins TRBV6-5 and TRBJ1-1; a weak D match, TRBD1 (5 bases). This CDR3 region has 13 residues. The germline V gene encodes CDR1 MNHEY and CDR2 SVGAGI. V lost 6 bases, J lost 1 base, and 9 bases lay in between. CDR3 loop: CASRAGGNTEAFF. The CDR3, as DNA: TGTGCCAGCAGAGCCGGGGGGAACACTGAAGCTTTCTTT.

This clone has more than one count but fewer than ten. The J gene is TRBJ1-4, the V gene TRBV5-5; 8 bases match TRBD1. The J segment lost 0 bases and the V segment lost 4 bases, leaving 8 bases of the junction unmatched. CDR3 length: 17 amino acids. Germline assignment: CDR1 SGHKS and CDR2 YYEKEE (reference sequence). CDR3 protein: CASSRTGLGATNEKLFF. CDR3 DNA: TGTGCCAGCAGCCGGACAGGGCTCGGGGCAACTAATGAAAAACTGTTTTTT.

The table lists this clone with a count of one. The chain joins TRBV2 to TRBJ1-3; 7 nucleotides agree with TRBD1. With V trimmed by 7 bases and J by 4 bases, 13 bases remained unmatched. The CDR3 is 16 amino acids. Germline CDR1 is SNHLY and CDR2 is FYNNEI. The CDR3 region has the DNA TGTGCCAGCAAAGCCGACAGGGCCATAGCGGGAAACACCATATATTTT. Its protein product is CASKADRAIAGNTIYF. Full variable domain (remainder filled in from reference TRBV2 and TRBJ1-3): EPEVTQTPSHQVTQMGQEVILRCVPISNHLYFYWYRQILGQKVEFLVSFYNNEISEKSEIFDDQFSVERPDGSNFTLKIRSTKLEDSAMYFCASKADRAIAGNTIYFGEGSWLTVV.

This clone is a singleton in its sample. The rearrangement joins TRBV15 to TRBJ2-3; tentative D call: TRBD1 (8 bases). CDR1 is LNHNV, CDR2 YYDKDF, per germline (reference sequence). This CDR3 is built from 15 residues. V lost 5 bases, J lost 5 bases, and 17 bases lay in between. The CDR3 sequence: CATSFRTGRGDTQYF. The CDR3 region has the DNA TGTGCCACCAGCTTCCGGACAGGGAGGGGAGATACGCAGTATTTT.